The sequence of this TCR beta chain was determined in a study of T cells in Graves' hyperthyroidism and ophthalmopathy. Study observations and caveats: Most clonotypes expanded in the thyroid (above 0.001) were also present in blood.

With 6 bases clipped from V and 6 bases from J, the junction kept 16 bases outside the gene matches. The germline CDR1 and CDR2 sequences are SGHAT and FQNNGV. The CDR3 runs 16 residues. Amplified regions were TCR beta CDR3 sequences from RNA transcripts. A set of HTBI primers served as the primers for a first-round RT-PCR of the TCR CDR3. MiXCR, applied by TCRdb to the multiplex PCR reads, yields one record per CDR3 protein. The table lists 530,000 or so distinct CDR3 sequences, around 22% of them singletons. This clonotype was counted between two and nine times. Antigen: not known. In the ophthalmopathy cohort, Clinical Activity Score was at least 3, NOSPECS grade at least 4, and duration under 3 months.

The chain uses TRBV11-2 and TRBJ2-7, with TRBD2 identical over 8 bases. The TCR was taken from a woman aged 30 to 39 with Graves' ophthalmopathy. The sample comprised blood. The chain's CDR3 is CASSSSFAAGAFEQYF. As DNA, the CDR3 is TGTGCCAGCAGTAGCAGCTTCGCAGCGGGAGCTTTCGAGCAGTACTTC.